This T cell receptor beta chain was obtained from a study of T cell responses to AZD1222 COVID-19 vaccine. Study outcomes and limitations: The breadth and depth of Spike-specific TCRs increased once two AZD1222 doses had been given. In a largely white British group with more females than males, clonal diversity was possibly underestimated. Unmutated regions of variants are reportedly targeted by nearly half of spike-specific TCRs.

The CDR3 extends over 14 amino acids. Germline CDR1 and CDR2: MNHEY and SMNVEV (reference sequence). The V segment lost 4 bases and the J segment 2 bases; nucleotides outside the gene matches: 3. Points on this clone: Its antigen is not known.

TCRdb keeps only in-frame clones here, not all; method: immunoSEQ multiplex PCR. The sample includes 150,000 to 200,000 clones, 94% of them seen just once. This clonotype originated in an adult in good health. J is TRBJ1-2 and V is TRBV27; 8 bases are a match to TRBD1. Here the sequenced sample was peripheral blood, taken on day 0 of AZD1222 vaccination. CDR3 nucleotide sequence: TGTGCCAGCAGTTCAAACAGGGGGAACTATGGCTACACCTTC. Amino acid sequence: CASSSNRGNYGYTF.